What follows are 28 T cell receptor beta chains derived from one specimen sequenced in a study of T cells after yellow fever vaccination. MiXCR, applied by TCRdb to the 5' RACE reads, yields one record per CDR3 protein. The sample contains 120,000 or so distinct CDR3 sequences, 13% to 15% of which appear only once. Sample: CD8+ T cells sorted from PBMCs, taken 5 days after the yellow fever booster vaccination. These receptors all stem from a man younger than 30 who received the YFV17D yellow fever vaccine.

The table lists this clonotype with a few counts. The rearrangement links TRBV29-1 to TRBJ1-1; no reliable D call. The CDR3 has 12 residues. Between the trimmed V and J ends, which lost 6 bases and 4 bases, there was a span of 12 bases. Germline V gene sequence: CDR1 SQVTM, CDR2 ANQGSEA. The CDR3 loop is CSVIPGGTEAFF. CDR3 nucleotides: TGCAGCGTGATTCCGGGAGGCACTGAAGCTTTCTTT.

This clonotype was seen a few times. The J gene is TRBJ2-7, the V gene TRBV6-2 or TRBV6-3; tentatively, D is TRBD1 or TRBD2 (5 bases each). Germline lookup yields CDR1 MNHEY and CDR2 SVGEGT. Trimming shortened V by 8 bases and J by 2 bases, and 16 bases separated the two germline ends. CDR3 length: 14 residues. CDR3 DNA: TGTGCCAGCGGCCCTCCCCTGGGGGCCTACGAGCAGTACGTC. Translation: CASGPPLGAYEQYV.

The chain uses TRBV9 and TRBJ1-2; D is perhaps TRBD1 (6 bases). Germline V lookup: CDR1 SGDLS, CDR2 YYNGEE. CDR3 size: 13 residues. V dropped 3 bases and J dropped 8 bases, with 14 bases sitting between them. CDR3 residues: CASSETGANGYTF. CDR3 coding DNA: TGTGCCAGCAGCGAAACGGGGGCGAACGGCTACACCTTC. Combining the CDR3 with reference TRBV9 and TRBJ1-2 gives the whole variable domain DSGVTQTPKHLITATGQRVTLRCSPRSGDLSVYWYQQSLDQGLQFLIQYYNGEERAKGNILERFSAQQFPDLHSELNLSSLELGDSALYFCASSETGANGYTFGSGTRLTVV.

This clonotype showed up just a few times. V gene TRBV4-1 combines with J gene TRBJ2-5, with TRBD2 identical over 9 bases. The CDR3 loop spans 16 amino acids. J gave up 2 bases and V 4 bases, and 8 bases lay outside the gene matches. CDR1 and CDR2 from the germline V gene are MGHRA and YSYEKL. The CDR3 is CASSPGSGGRQETQYF. CDR3 DNA sequence: TGCGCCAGCAGCCCCGGTAGCGGGGGTAGACAAGAGACCCAGTACTTC.

The rearrangement links TRBV6-6 to TRBJ2-7; the D call may be TRBD1 or TRBD2 (5 bases each). With 0 bases removed from V and 0 bases from J, the gap between germline ends came to 12 bases. The CDR3 spans 16 residues. The V gene's germline CDR1 is MNHNY and CDR2 SVGAGI (reference sequence). CDR3 DNA sequence: TGTGCCAGCAGTTACTCGCTCGAGGGGAGCTCCTACGAGCAGTACGTC. This encodes CASSYSLEGSSYEQYV.

The chain has TRBV4-1 and TRBJ2-1; TRBD2 aligns across 7 bases. The ends lost 3 bases at V and 3 bases at J; junction bases unmatched: 5. The CDR3 is 15 amino acids. CDR1 is MGHRA and CDR2 is YSYEKL in the germline V gene. The CDR3 loop is CASSQARDYYNEQFF. CDR3 DNA sequence: TGCGCCAGCAGCCAGGCCCGGGACTACTACAATGAGCAGTTCTTC.

This clonotype occurred once. V usage is TRBV10-3 and J usage is TRBJ2-7, with a tentative D call TRBD1 (6 bases). The CDR3 spans 15 residues. Trimming cost V 4 bases and J 4 bases, with 17 bases left between them. Germline-derived CDR1 and CDR2 are ENHRY and SYGVKD. The DNA for the CDR3 is TGTGCCATCAGTGGAGTAGGGGGACAAATTTACGAGCAGTACTTC. Residues: CAISGVGGQIYEQYF.

This clonotype came up a few times. V gene TRBV5-1 combines with J gene TRBJ2-2; 7 bases are shared with TRBD1. The CDR3 runs 14 residues. CDR1 and CDR2 (germline): SGHRS, YFSETQ. J was trimmed by 5 bases and V by 6 bases; bases with no gene match: 7. CDR3 region: CASTWDSLTGELFF. The DNA for the CDR3 is TGCGCCAGCACCTGGGACAGCTTAACCGGGGAGCTGTTTTTT.

The rearrangement links TRBV7-9 to TRBJ2-5; 12 bases match TRBD2. V trimming: 0 bases; J trimming: 0 bases; junction bases outside the gene matches: 5. CDR1 is SEHNR and CDR2 is FQNEAQ in the germline V gene (reference sequence). There are 18 residues in the CDR3. CDR3 loop: CASSLAETSGGDQETQYF. CDR3 nucleotides: TGTGCCAGCAGCTTAGCTGAGACTAGCGGGGGCGACCAAGAGACCCAGTACTTC.

This clonotype turned up a few times. CDR3 region: CATSDPNSPLHF. CDR3 sequence (DNA): TGTGCCACCAGCGACCCAAATTCACCCCTCCACTTT. This sequence joins TRBV15 and TRBJ1-6; unclear D gene. Trimming cost V 5 bases and J 7 bases, with 6 bases left between them. Germline CDR1 is LNHNV and CDR2 is YYDKDF (reference sequence). This CDR3 comprises 12 residues.

The chain links TRBV16 to TRBJ1-1; D is undetermined. This CDR3 is 11 amino acids long. Trimming left V 4 bases short and J 7 bases short, with 7 bases between. The germline CDR1 and CDR2 sequences are KGHSY and FQNENV. Here the CDR3 DNA reads TGTGCCAGCAGCCTCCGGGATGAAGCTTTCTTT. It specifies CASSLRDEAFF.

This sequence joins TRBV20-1 and TRBJ2-7; D might be TRBD1 or TRBD2, each matching 6 bases. CDR3 size: 13 residues. The germline CDR1 and CDR2 sequences are DFQATT and SNEGSKA (reference sequence). The V end was cut by 1 base, the J end by 5 bases, with 12 bases between. CDR3: CSARGPGGHEQYF. The CDR3 bases are TGCAGTGCTAGAGGCCCCGGGGGCCACGAGCAGTACTTC.

The chain joins TRBV20-1 to TRBJ2-7; 8 positions agree with TRBD2. Per the germline V gene, CDR1 is DFQATT and CDR2 is SNEGSKA (reference sequence). This CDR3 has 12 amino acids. V lost 6 bases, J lost 6 bases, and 7 bases stayed unmatched. CDR3 sequence reads: CSAPGLALEQYF. For the CDR3, the DNA is TGCAGTGCCCCAGGACTAGCCCTCGAGCAGTACTTC.

The V call is TRBV4-3, the J call TRBJ2-2, with D possibly being TRBD2 (7 bases). Germline V gene data show CDR1 as LGHNA and CDR2 as YSLEER. The CDR3 has 19 residues. The V end lost 1 base, the J end lost 2 bases, and 20 bases lay between the germline ends. CDR3 sequence: CASSQVTMAGASNTGELFF. The CDR3 DNA is TGCGCCAGCAGCCAAGTTACGATGGCGGGGGCATCAAACACCGGGGAGCTGTTTTTT.

Ten or more counts support this clonotype. V and J are TRBV20-1 and TRBJ2-7; D is possibly TRBD1 or TRBD2 (5 bases each). V lost 4 bases to trimming and J lost 7 bases, with 26 bases between them. The germline CDR1 and CDR2 sequences are DFQATT and SNEGSKA (reference sequence). CDR3 size: 16 residues. The CDR3 is CSAMGERWGSLREQYF. In DNA form, the CDR3 reads TGCAGTGCTATGGGGGAACGTTGGGGATCTCTACGTGAGCAGTACTTC.

The chain carries TRBV24-1 and TRBJ2-1, with TRBD1 matching 7 bases. CDR3 length equals 14 residues. Germline trimming cut 7 bases from V and 4 bases from J; bases unmatched to any gene: 6. Germline-derived CDR1 and CDR2 are KGHDR and SFDVKD. The CDR3 nucleotides are TGTGCCACCAGAATCACAGGGGTTTACAATGAGCAGTTCTTC. Translation gives CATRITGVYNEQFF.

V and J are TRBV4-3 and TRBJ2-7; D is possibly TRBD2 (5 bases). Looked up from germline, CDR1 is LGHNA and CDR2 is YSLEER. This CDR3 is built from 13 residues. Trimming took off 2 bases at V and 5 bases at J, with 10 bases between the two ends. The CDR3 DNA reads as TGCGCCAGCAGCCAAAACCGAGGGAACGAGCAGTACTTC. Translated, it gives CASSQNRGNEQYF.

This chain joins TRBV7-6 and TRBJ2-1, with D perhaps TRBD2 (6 bases). Germline V gene sequence: CDR1 SGHVS, CDR2 FNYEAQ. The CDR3 consists of 15 residues. V was cut by 1 base and J by 5 bases, with 12 bases left in between. CDR3 coding DNA: TGTGCCAGCAGCTTAGAAGCGGGCGGACACAATGAGCAGTTCTTC. It yields the protein CASSLEAGGHNEQFF.

Only a few counts were recorded for this clonotype. The J gene is TRBJ2-3, the V gene TRBV29-1; 7 nucleotides agree with TRBD1. Trimming removed 4 bases from V and 2 bases from J; junction bases left unmatched: 9. Germline-derived CDR1 and CDR2 are SQVTM and ANQGSEA. This CDR3 has 15 residues. This chain's CDR3 is CSVVGTETYTDTQYF. In nucleotides, the CDR3 is TGCAGCGTTGTAGGGACAGAGACTTACACAGATACGCAGTATTTT.

The V call is TRBV9, the J call TRBJ2-3, with D perhaps matching TRBD2 (6 bases). Trimming took off 0 bases at V and 1 base at J, with 12 bases between the two ends. The CDR3 sequence is 16 residues long. Germline CDR1 is SGDLS and CDR2 is YYNGEE. The CDR3: CASSVAGGDGTDTQYF. The DNA of the CDR3 is TGTGCCAGCAGCGTAGCCGGCGGGGACGGCACAGATACGCAGTATTTT.

The chain couples TRBV12-3 or TRBV12-4 to TRBJ1-1, with TRBD1 matching over 12 bases. Losses at the gene ends were 6 bases for V and 1 base for J; bases not matched to a gene: 12. This CDR3 spans 18 amino acids. The CDR3 DNA sequence: TGTGCCAGCAGCACCCTGAGGGACAGGGGGCGATCGAACACTGAAGCTTTCTTT. This translates into CASSTLRDRGRSNTEAFF.

This clonotype was seen many times. This chain connects TRBV12-3 or TRBV12-4 to TRBJ1-2; TRBD1 might be the D (6 bases). V lost 5 bases and J lost 6, with 19 bases in between. The CDR3 has 15 residues. The CDR3 bases are TGTGCCAGCAGTCCCGGACAGTGGGGTATGAATGGCTACACCTTC. Translating it yields CASSPGQWGMNGYTF.

The CDR3 nucleotides are TGTGCCAGCAGCCAAGATCGTTGGGGGAACACTGAAGCTTTCTTT. Translation: CASSQDRWGNTEAFF. The gene calls are TRBV4-2 and TRBJ1-1; D not certain. Germline V gives CDR1 LGHNA, CDR2 YNFKEQ. This CDR3 comprises 15 residues. Trimming shortened V by 0 bases and J by 1 base, and 9 bases separated the two germline ends.

This clonotype was picked up a small number of times. The V and J genes are TRBV12-3 or TRBV12-4 and TRBJ1-1; D might be TRBD1 (6 bases). Trimming took off 4 bases at V and 5 bases at J, with 11 bases between the two ends. There are 13 residues in the CDR3. The CDR3 loop is CASSSGVRTEAFF. In DNA, the CDR3 is TGTGCCAGCAGTTCAGGGGTAAGGACTGAAGCTTTCTTT.

The chain has TRBV6-5 and TRBJ1-6, with 8 bases identical to TRBD1. The CDR3 runs 15 residues. The germline gives CDR1 MNHEY, CDR2 SVGAGI. Trimming took 1 base from V and 6 from J; bases not matched to a gene: 2. The CDR3 DNA follows: TGTGCCAGCAGTTACTGGACAGGGCGTAATTCACCCCTCCACTTT. Its translation is CASSYWTGRNSPLHF.

V is TRBV7-9 and J is TRBJ2-5; 9 bases line up with TRBD1. The CDR3 contains 13 residues. CDR1 is SEHNR, CDR2 FQNEAQ, per germline (reference sequence). Unmatched junction bases numbered 8, after V lost 6 bases and J lost 9 bases. The CDR3 bases are TGTGCCAGCAGTTTCAGCGACAGGGGGTCCCAGTACTTC. Amino acid sequence: CASSFSDRGSQYF.

The gene calls are TRBV7-6 and TRBJ2-5; D might be TRBD1 (5 bases). This CDR3 is built from 15 residues. V lost 2 bases, J lost 1 base, and 11 bases lay in between. Germline CDR1 SGHVS, CDR2 FNYEAQ. The CDR3 here is CASSLLLRGQETQYF. Here the CDR3 DNA reads TGTGCCAGCAGCTTACTGTTAAGGGGCCAAGAGACCCAGTACTTC.

The rearrangement links TRBV20-1 to TRBJ1-4, with 8 bases lining up with TRBD1. V lost 1 base and J lost 7; bases outside the gene matches: 2. CDR1 DFQATT and CDR2 SNEGSKA come from the germline V gene (reference sequence). The CDR3 spans 13 residues. The CDR3 spells CSARGTGSEKLFF. The CDR3 DNA reads TGCAGTGCTAGAGGGACAGGGAGTGAAAAACTGTTTTTT.